This TCR beta chain emerged from a study of shared clonotypes between healthy human individuals. Study-wide findings and caveats: Naive CD4 clonotypes were shared across several donors at around 5.4%. The sampled material consisted only of blood, and tissue repertoires are likely to differ.

All of the donors resided in Nashville, Tennessee, and each was a Caucasian adult. CDR1 is LNHDA and CDR2 is SQIVND in the germline V gene (reference sequence). Trimming cost V 4 bases and J 5 bases, with 14 bases left between them. The CDR3 is made up of 14 amino acids. Comment on this clone: No antigen is known for it.

Clones were sequenced by immunoSEQ multiplex PCR, and TCRdb holds only the in-frame ones, with some missing. Of a few million clones detected, approximately 95% appear once; the ten largest clones hold 0.39%. V gene TRBV19 combines with J gene TRBJ1-1; weak D call: TRBD1 (6 bases). Sequencing was performed on naive CD4+ T cells from PBMCs. Subset indicated: CD45RA+ positively selected. The sequence came from a young man in good health. Some clones in this sample may be carry-over from other donors' samples. The CDR3: CASSKAGALTEAFF. CDR3 bases: TGTGCCAGTAGTAAGGCAGGGGCCCTGACTGAAGCTTTCTTT.